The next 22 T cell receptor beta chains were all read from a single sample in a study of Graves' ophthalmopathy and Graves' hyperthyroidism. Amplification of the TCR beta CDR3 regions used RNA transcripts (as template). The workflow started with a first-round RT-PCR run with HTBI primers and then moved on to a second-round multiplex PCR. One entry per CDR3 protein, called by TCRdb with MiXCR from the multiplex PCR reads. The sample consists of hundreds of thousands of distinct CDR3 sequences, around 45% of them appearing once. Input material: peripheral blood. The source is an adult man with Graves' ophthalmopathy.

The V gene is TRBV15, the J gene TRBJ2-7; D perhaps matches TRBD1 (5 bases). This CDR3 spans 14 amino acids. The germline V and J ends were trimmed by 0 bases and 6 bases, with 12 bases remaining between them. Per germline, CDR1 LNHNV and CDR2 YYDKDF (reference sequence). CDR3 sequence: CATSRDQGSSEQYF. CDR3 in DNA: TGTGCCACCAGCAGAGACCAGGGCAGTTCCGAGCAGTACTTC.

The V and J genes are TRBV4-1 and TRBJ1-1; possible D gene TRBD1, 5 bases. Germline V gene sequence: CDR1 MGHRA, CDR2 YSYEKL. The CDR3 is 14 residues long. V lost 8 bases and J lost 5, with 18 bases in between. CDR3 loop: CASWGVGRGTEAFF. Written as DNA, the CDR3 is TGCGCCAGCTGGGGGGTGGGAAGAGGGACTGAAGCTTTCTTT.

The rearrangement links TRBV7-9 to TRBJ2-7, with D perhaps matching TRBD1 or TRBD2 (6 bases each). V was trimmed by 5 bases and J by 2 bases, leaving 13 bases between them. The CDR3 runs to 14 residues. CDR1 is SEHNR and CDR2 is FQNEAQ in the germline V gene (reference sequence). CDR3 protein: CASSPSRGAYEQYF. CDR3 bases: TGTGCCAGCAGCCCATCAAGGGGGGCCTACGAGCAGTACTTC.

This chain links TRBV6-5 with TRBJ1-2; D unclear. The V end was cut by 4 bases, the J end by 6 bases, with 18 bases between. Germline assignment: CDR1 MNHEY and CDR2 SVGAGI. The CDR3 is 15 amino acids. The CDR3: CASSFGGPGRDGYTF. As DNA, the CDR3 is TGTGCCAGCAGTTTTGGCGGGCCGGGAAGGGATGGCTACACCTTC.

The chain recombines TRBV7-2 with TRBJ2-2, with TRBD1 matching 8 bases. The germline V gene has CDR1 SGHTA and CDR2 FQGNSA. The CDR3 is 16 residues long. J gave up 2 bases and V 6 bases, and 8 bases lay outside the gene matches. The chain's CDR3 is CASSSLDRVNTGELFF. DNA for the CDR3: TGTGCCAGCAGTTCCCTGGACAGGGTCAACACCGGGGAGCTGTTTTTT.

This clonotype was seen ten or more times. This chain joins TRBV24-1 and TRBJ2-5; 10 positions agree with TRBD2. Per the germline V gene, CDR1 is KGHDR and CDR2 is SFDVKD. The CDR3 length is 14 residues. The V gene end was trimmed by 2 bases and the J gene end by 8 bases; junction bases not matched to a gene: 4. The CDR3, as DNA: TGTGCCACCAGTGATTCTAGCGGGGGAGGAACCCAGTACTTC. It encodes CATSDSSGGGTQYF.

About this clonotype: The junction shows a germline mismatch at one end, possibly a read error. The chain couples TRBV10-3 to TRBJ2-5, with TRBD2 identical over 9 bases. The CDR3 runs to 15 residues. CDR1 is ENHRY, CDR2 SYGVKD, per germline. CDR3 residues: CASSESAGGQETQYF. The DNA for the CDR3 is TGTGCCAGCAGTGAATCCGCGGGAGGGCAAGAGACCCAGTACTTC.

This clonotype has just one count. CDR3 DNA: TGTGCCAGCAGCCAAGACTTCAGGGTTGGTGGAAACACCATATATTTT. Residues: CASSQDFRVGGNTIYF. This rearrangement joins TRBV3-1 to TRBJ1-3; tentative D call: TRBD1 (5 bases). The V gene lost 0 bases and the J gene lost 3 bases, with 12 bases spanning the gap. The CDR3 runs to 16 residues. Germline V gene data show CDR1 as LGHDT and CDR2 as YNNKEL (reference sequence).

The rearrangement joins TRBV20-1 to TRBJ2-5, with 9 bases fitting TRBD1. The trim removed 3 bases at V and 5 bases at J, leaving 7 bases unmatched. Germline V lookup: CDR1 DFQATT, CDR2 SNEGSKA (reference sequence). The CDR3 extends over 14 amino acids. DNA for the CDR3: TGCAGTGCTAGCCCCGGGACAGGGAGGGAGACCCAGTACTTC. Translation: CSASPGTGRETQYF.

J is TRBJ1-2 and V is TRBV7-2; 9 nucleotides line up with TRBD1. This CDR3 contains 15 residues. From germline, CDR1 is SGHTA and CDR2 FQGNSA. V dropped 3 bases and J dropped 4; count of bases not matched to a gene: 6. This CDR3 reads CASSFPGQGPYGYTF. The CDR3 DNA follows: TGTGCCAGCAGCTTCCCGGGACAGGGCCCCTATGGCTACACCTTC.

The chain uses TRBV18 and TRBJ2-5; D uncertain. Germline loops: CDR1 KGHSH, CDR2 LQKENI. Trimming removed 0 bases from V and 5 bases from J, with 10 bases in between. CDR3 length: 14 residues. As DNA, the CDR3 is TGTGCCAGCTCACCACCGAATGACGGGGAGACCCAGTACTTC. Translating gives CASSPPNDGETQYF. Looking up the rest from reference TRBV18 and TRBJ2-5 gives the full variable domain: NAGVMQNPRHLVRRRGQEARLRCSPMKGHSHVYWYRQLPEEGLKFMVYLQKENIIDESGMPKERFSAEFPKEGPSILRIQQVVRGDSAAYFCASSPPNDGETQYFGPGTRLLVL.

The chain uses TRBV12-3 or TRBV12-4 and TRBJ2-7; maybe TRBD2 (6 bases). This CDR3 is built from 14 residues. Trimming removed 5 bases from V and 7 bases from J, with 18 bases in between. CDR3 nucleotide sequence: TGTGCCAGCAGTGCCGGGCTTTGGCGGGGTGAGCAGTACTTC. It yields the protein CASSAGLWRGEQYF.

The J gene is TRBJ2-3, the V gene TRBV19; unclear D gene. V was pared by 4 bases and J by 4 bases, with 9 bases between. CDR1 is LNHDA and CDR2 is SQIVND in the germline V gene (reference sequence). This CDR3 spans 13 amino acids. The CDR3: CASSKDLPDTQYF. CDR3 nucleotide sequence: TGTGCCAGTAGTAAAGACCTGCCAGATACGCAGTATTTT.

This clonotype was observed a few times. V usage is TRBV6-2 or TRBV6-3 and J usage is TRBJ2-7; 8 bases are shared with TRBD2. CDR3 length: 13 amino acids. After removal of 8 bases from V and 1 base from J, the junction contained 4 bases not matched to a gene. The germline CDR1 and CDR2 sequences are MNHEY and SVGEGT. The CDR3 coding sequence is TGTGCCAGCCGGACTAGCTCTTCCTACGAGCAGTACTTC. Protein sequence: CASRTSSSYEQYF.

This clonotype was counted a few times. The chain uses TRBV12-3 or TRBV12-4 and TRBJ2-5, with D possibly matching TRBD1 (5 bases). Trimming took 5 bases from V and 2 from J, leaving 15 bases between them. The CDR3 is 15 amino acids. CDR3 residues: CASSPVDRTQETQYF. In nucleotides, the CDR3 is TGTGCCAGCAGTCCCGTCGACAGAACACAAGAGACCCAGTACTTC.

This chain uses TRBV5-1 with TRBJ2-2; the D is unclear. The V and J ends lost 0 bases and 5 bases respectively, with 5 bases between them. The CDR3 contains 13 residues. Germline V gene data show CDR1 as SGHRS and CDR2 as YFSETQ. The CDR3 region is CASSLEETGELFF. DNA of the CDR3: TGCGCCAGCAGCTTGGAGGAGACCGGGGAGCTGTTTTTT.

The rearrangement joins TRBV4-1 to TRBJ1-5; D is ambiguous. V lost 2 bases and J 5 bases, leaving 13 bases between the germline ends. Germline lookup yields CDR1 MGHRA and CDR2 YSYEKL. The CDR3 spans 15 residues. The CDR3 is CASSQSIGPDQPQHF. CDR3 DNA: TGCGCCAGCAGCCAATCTATCGGGCCCGATCAGCCCCAGCATTTT.

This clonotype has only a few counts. The DNA of the CDR3 is TGTGCCAGCAGTTCAACCCCGGGACTAGCGGACACCGGGGAGCTGTTTTTT. It is translated as CASSSTPGLADTGELFF. The chain uses TRBV7-3 and TRBJ2-2; 11 nucleotides match TRBD2. CDR1 and CDR2 (germline): SGHTA, FQGTGA. V lost 6 bases and J lost 3; bases outside the gene matches: 9. The CDR3 runs 17 residues.

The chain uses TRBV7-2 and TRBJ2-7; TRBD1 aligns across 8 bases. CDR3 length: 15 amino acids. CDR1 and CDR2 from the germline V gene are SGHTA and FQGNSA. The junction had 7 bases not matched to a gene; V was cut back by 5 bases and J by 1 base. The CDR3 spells CASSGDRLTSYEQYF. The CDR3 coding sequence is TGTGCCAGCAGCGGGGACAGGTTGACTTCCTACGAGCAGTACTTC.

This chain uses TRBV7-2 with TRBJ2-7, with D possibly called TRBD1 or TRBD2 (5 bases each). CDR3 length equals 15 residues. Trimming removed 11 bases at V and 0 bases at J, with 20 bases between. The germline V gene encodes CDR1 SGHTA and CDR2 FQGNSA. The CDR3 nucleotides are TGTGCCGAGGGACGCGGCAGTTCTATCTCCTACGAGCAGTACTTC. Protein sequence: CAEGRGSSISYEQYF.

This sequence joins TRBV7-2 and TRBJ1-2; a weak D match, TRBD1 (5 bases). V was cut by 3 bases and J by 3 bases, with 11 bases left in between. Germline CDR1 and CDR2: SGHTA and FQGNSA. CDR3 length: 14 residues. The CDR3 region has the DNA TGTGCCAGCAGCTTGGGCTTAGGGGACTATGGCTACACCTTC. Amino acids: CASSLGLGDYGYTF.

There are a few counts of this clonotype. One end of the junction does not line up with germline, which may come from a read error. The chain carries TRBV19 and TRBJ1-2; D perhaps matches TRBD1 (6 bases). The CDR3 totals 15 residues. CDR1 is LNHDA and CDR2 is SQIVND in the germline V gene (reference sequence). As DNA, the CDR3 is TGTGCCAGTAGACTTACCGGACAGCCAAACTACGGCTACACCTTC. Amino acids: CASRLTGQPNYGYTF.